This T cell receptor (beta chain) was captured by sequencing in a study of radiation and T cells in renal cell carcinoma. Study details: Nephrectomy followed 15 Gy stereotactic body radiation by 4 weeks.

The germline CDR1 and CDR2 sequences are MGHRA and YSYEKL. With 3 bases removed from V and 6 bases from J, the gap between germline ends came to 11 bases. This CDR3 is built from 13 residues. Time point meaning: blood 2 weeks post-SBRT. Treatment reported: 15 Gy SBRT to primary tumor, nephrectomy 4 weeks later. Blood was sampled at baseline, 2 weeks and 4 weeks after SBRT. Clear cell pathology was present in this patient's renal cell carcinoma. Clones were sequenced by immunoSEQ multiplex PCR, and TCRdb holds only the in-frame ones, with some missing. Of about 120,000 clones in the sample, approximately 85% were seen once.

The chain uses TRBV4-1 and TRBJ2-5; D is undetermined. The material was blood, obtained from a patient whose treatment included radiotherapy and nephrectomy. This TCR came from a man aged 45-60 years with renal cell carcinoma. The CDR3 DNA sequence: TGCGCCAGCAGCCAGGTGGCTGGCCAGACCCAGTACTTC. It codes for CASSQVAGQTQYF.